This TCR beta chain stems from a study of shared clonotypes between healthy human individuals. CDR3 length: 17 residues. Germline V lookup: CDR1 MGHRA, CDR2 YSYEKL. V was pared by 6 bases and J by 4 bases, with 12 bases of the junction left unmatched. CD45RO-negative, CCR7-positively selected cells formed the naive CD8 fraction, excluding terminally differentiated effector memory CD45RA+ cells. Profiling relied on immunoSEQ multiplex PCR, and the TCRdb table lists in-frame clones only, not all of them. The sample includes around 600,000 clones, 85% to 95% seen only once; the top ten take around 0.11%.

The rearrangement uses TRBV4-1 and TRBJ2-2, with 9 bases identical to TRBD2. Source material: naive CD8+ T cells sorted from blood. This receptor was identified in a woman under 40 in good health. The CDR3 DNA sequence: TGCGCCAGCAGTCTACTTAGCGGGAGTGCGGGCACCGGGGAGCTGTTTTTT. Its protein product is CASSLLSGSAGTGELFF.